Listed here are 7 T cell receptor beta chains from one sample, sequenced in a study of blood T cell repertoires in COVID-19. Sequenced by immunoSEQ multiplex PCR; TCRdb stores in-frame clones only, minus some. The sample lists 110,000 or so clones; about 86% were seen once. Sequencing input: peripheral blood. The receptor set was obtained from a man between 65 and 85 years old who had recovered from COVID-19.

The rearrangement joins TRBV7-3 to TRBJ2-3, with 11 nucleotides matching TRBD2. Germline values: CDR1 SGHTA, CDR2 FQGTGA. V was pared by 1 base and J by 8 bases, with 5 bases of the junction left unmatched. CDR3 length: 15 residues. The CDR3 nucleotides are TGTGCCAGCAGCTTAAGTAGCGGGAGGGTGGGTACGCAGTATTTT. Its protein product is CASSLSSGRVGTQYF. Variable domain in full (rest from reference TRBV7-3 and TRBJ2-3): GAGVSQTPSNKVTEKGKYVELRCDPISGHTALYWYRQSLGQGPEFLIYFQGTGAADDSGLPNDRFFAVRPEGSVSTLKIQRTERGDSAVYLCASSLSSGRVGTQYFGPGTRLTVL.

The chain links TRBV24-1 to TRBJ1-2; 7 nucleotides match TRBD1. The CDR3 spans 11 residues. Germline V gene data show CDR1 as KGHDR and CDR2 as SFDVKD. J gave up 11 bases and V 5 bases, and 4 bases lay outside the gene matches. The CDR3 loop is CATSGRQGYTF. The CDR3 nucleotides read TGTGCCACCAGTGGTCGACAGGGATACACCTTC.

In this sample, this clone turned up a few times. CDR3 DNA: TGTGCCAGCAGTAGGACAGGGGGCCCCGTTGTTCAGCCCCAGCATTTT. Amino acid sequence: CASSRTGGPVVQPQHF. The chain carries TRBV7-9 and TRBJ1-5, with 11 nucleotides matching TRBD1. The germline V gene has CDR1 SEHNR and CDR2 FQNEAQ (reference sequence). With 6 bases clipped from V and 6 bases from J, the junction kept 10 bases outside the gene matches. The CDR3 sequence is 16 residues long.

This sequence joins TRBV27 and TRBJ1-2; D gene unclear. CDR3 length equals 15 residues. The ends were cut back, 0 bases at V and 2 bases at J, with 10 bases in the middle. Germline-derived CDR1 and CDR2 are MNHEY and SMNVEV (reference sequence). The CDR3 nucleotides read TGTGCCAGCAGTTTATCGGGCTGGGTAAACTATGGCTACACCTTC. This translates into CASSLSGWVNYGYTF.

The chain carries TRBV5-1 and TRBJ2-2; no definite D call. The CDR3 runs to 17 residues. Trimming shortened V by 1 base and J by 1 base, and 14 bases separated the two germline ends. Germline V gene sequence: CDR1 SGHRS, CDR2 YFSETQ. The CDR3 sequence: CASSLTFGRLNTGELFF. The CDR3 DNA is TGCGCCAGCAGCTTGACGTTTGGCAGACTGAACACCGGGGAGCTGTTTTTT. The full variable domain, in which reference TRBV5-1 and TRBJ2-2 provide the parts outside the CDR3, is KAGVTQTPRYLIKTRGQQVTLSCSPISGHRSVSWYQQTPGQGLQFLFEYFSETQRNKGNFPGRFSGRQFSNSRSEMNVSTLELGDSALYLCASSLTFGRLNTGELFFGEGSRLTVL.

The V gene is TRBV19, the J gene TRBJ1-1; tentatively, D is TRBD1 (5 bases). CDR1 LNHDA and CDR2 SQIVND come from the germline V gene (reference sequence). V lost 7 bases, J lost 11 bases, and 14 bases lay in between. This CDR3 has 11 amino acids. The CDR3 DNA reads as TGTGCCAGTAATAGGGGAGGGCGGGCTTTCTTT. It codes for CASNRGGRAFF.

J is TRBJ2-1 and V is TRBV5-8; TRBD2 matches at 8 bases. CDR3 length: 17 amino acids. Trimming took 5 bases from V and 0 from J; bases not matched to a gene: 10. CDR1 is SGHTS and CDR2 is YDEGEE in the germline V gene. CDR3 in amino acids: CASRIRTSLSSYNEQFF. CDR3 coding DNA: TGTGCCAGCAGGATTAGGACTAGCTTGAGCTCCTACAATGAGCAGTTCTTC.